The rows below give T cell receptor beta chains drawn from one sample of a study of T cell responses to AZD1222 COVID-19 vaccine. Sequencing used immunoSEQ multiplex PCR; TCRdb keeps in-frame clones, though not all of them. Of around 94,000 clones in the sample, about 88% were seen once. Sequences were derived from peripheral blood, sampled on day 0 of AZD1222 vaccination. The receptors were gathered from an adult in good health. Both conserved end residues are part of each CDR3. D genes are given only for firm matches. Where a row states a size, it is once, few, many or the class of an expanded clone; other rows omit it.

clone_size	v_call	j_call	d_call	cdr3_aa	cdr3_nt
NA	TRBV19	TRBJ2-2	NA	CASRLRESGELFF	TGTGCCAGTAGGCTTCGGGAGTCCGGGGAGCTGTTTTTT
few	TRBV3-1/TRBV3-2	TRBJ2-7	NA	CASSPGTTYEQYF	TGTGCCAGCAGCCCCGGGACCACCTACGAGCAGTACTTC
NA	TRBV6-4	TRBJ1-1	TRBD1	CASSDTDRGTEAFF	TGTGCCAGCAGTGACACGGACAGGGGCACTGAAGCTTTCTTT
NA	TRBV5-6	TRBJ1-5	TRBD1	CASTLTGTNQPQHF	TGTGCCAGCACCTTGACAGGGACCAATCAGCCCCAGCATTTT
NA	TRBV12-3/TRBV12-4	TRBJ2-1	NA	CASTLVNNEQFF	TGTGCCAGCACCCTTGTTAACAATGAGCAGTTCTTC
NA	TRBV18	TRBJ1-5	TRBD1	CASSFGQGRNQPQHF	TGTGCCAGCTCCTTTGGACAGGGGCGAAATCAGCCCCAGCATTTT
NA	TRBV6-2/TRBV6-3	TRBJ1-2	NA	CASSPGEWGYTF	TGTGCCAGCAGTCCCGGGGAGTGGGGCTACACCTTC
few	TRBV28	TRBJ2-3	NA	CASSLRTEADTQYF	TGTGCCAGCAGTTTGAGGACAGAGGCAGATACGCAGTATTTT
NA	TRBV5-4	TRBJ2-2	TRBD2	CASSSGASGRGELFF	TGTGCCAGCAGCAGTGGGGCTAGCGGGAGGGGGGAGCTGTTTTTT
NA	TRBV4-3	TRBJ1-2	TRBD1	CASSQEETGLTGYTF	TGCGCCAGCAGCCAGGAAGAGACAGGGTTAACGGGCTACACCTTC
NA	TRBV10-3	TRBJ1-2	NA	CAISPSPDAGYTF	TGTGCCATCAGTCCTTCACCGGACGCAGGCTACACCTTC
NA	TRBV10-3	TRBJ1-1	NA	CAISGGPGGLNTEAFF	TGTGCCATCAGTGGCGGGCCCGGGGGCCTGAACACTGAAGCTTTCTTT
NA	TRBV2	TRBJ1-1	TRBD1	CASGDSLNTEAFF	TGTGCCAGCGGGGACAGCTTGAACACTGAAGCTTTCTTT
NA	TRBV28	TRBJ1-2	TRBD1	CASRLTGGGYTF	TGTGCCAGCAGGTTAACAGGGGGCGGCTACACCTTC
NA	TRBV11-2	TRBJ2-7	NA	CASSLQHLSYEQYF	TGTGCCAGCAGCCTACAGCACCTCTCCTACGAGCAGTACTTC
NA	TRBV6-6	TRBJ2-3	NA	CASSIRGVTDTQYF	TGTGCCAGCAGTATAAGAGGGGTTACAGATACGCAGTATTTT
NA	TRBV6-5	TRBJ2-7	TRBD1	CASNHGQDYEQYF	TGTGCCAGCAATCACGGACAGGACTACGAGCAGTACTTC
NA	TRBV18	TRBJ1-6	NA	CASSPMGTTNSPLHF	TGTGCCAGCTCACCTATGGGAACAACTAATTCACCCCTCCACTTT
NA	TRBV24-1	TRBJ2-3	TRBD2	CATSDRTSGRDTQYF	TGTGCCACCAGTGATCGGACTAGCGGGAGGGATACGCAGTATTTT
few	TRBV6-5	TRBJ1-5	NA	CATWTGNQPQHF	TGTGCCACCTGGACAGGCAATCAGCCCCAGCATTTT
few	TRBV12-3/TRBV12-4	TRBJ1-1	NA	CASTTQRNTEAFF	TGTGCCAGCACCACACAGAGAAACACTGAAGCTTTCTTT
NA	TRBV19	TRBJ1-6	NA	CASSINGDSPLHF	TGTGCCAGTAGTATCAATGGGGATTCACCCCTCCACTTT
NA	TRBV6-1	TRBJ2-2	NA	CASSPRGELFF	TGTGCCAGCAGCCCCAGGGGGGAGCTGTTTTTT
few	TRBV7-2	TRBJ2-1	NA	CASSLEGEQFF	TGTGCCAGCAGCTTAGAAGGGGAGCAGTTCTTC
NA	TRBV6-5	TRBJ2-2	NA	CASYTSGNPGELFF	TGTGCCAGCTATACCTCAGGCAACCCCGGGGAGCTGTTTTTT
NA	TRBV24-1	TRBJ2-3	TRBD2	CASTSGEPTDTQYF	TGTGCCTCAACTAGCGGGGAGCCGACAGATACGCAGTATTTT
NA	TRBV10-3	TRBJ1-2	TRBD1	CAISEAPGGGYGYTF	TGTGCCATCAGTGAGGCTCCAGGGGGCGGCTATGGCTACACCTTC
once	TRBV28	TRBJ1-3	NA	CASVGVAGNTIYF	TGTGCCTCGGTAGGGGTAGCAGGAAACACCATATATTTT
NA	TRBV11-2	TRBJ2-7	TRBD2	CASSTTSGGIYEQYF	TGTGCCAGCAGCACGACTAGCGGGGGCATCTACGAGCAGTACTTC
NA	TRBV7-2	TRBJ2-1	TRBD2	CASSLLGKRGYNEQFF	TGTGCCAGCAGCTTACTTGGGAAGCGGGGTTACAATGAGCAGTTCTTC
NA	TRBV19	TRBJ2-4	NA	CASSIDPAGGAKNIQYF	TGTGCCAGTAGTATAGATCCAGCGGGTGGGGCCAAAAACATTCAGTACTTC
NA	TRBV27	TRBJ2-3	TRBD2	CASSPGLASDTQYF	TGTGCCAGCAGTCCGGGACTAGCGTCAGATACGCAGTATTTT
NA	TRBV24-1	TRBJ2-1	NA	CANPTGSSYNEQFF	TGTGCCAACCCGACGGGTAGTTCCTACAATGAGCAGTTCTTC
once	TRBV13	TRBJ2-7	TRBD2	CASSSAGTSDSLEQYF	TGTGCCAGCAGCTCGGCCGGGACTAGCGACTCGCTCGAGCAGTACTTC
once	TRBV7-6	TRBJ1-6	NA	CASSLDEFGGNHFYNSPLHF	TGTGCCAGCAGCTTAGATGAATTTGGCGGGAATCACTTCTATAATTCACCCCTCCACTTT
NA	TRBV7-2	TRBJ1-5	NA	CASSLGGGQPQHF	TGTGCCAGCAGCTTAGGGGGGGGGCAGCCCCAGCATTTT
NA	TRBV7-9	TRBJ1-3	NA	CASSLQRDSGNTIYF	TGTGCCAGCAGCTTACAACGGGATTCTGGAAACACCATATATTTT
few	TRBV2	TRBJ1-6	NA	CASSARRGKFGSPLHF	TGTGCCAGCAGCGCCCGGCGGGGGAAGTTTGGTTCACCCCTCCACTTT
NA	TRBV20-1	TRBJ2-7	NA	CSAPDNYEQYF	TGCAGTGCACCCGACAATTACGAGCAGTACTTC
few	TRBV10-2	TRBJ1-1	TRBD1	CATGQGVTEAFF	TGCGCCACCGGACAGGGGGTCACTGAAGCTTTCTTT
NA	TRBV10-3	TRBJ1-5	TRBD1	CAISPTGDQPQHF	TGTGCCATCAGCCCTACAGGGGATCAGCCCCAGCATTTT
NA	TRBV4-1	TRBJ1-5	NA	CASSQDRGGAEPQHF	TGCGCCAGCAGCCAAGATAGAGGGGGAGCGGAGCCCCAGCATTTT
NA	TRBV5-1	TRBJ2-3	NA	CASSSGEVGDTQYF	TGCGCCAGCAGCTCGGGGGAAGTTGGAGATACGCAGTATTTT
NA	TRBV6-5	TRBJ2-1	NA	CASSYSLASVDEQFF	TGTGCCAGCAGTTACTCTCTAGCCTCGGTCGATGAGCAGTTCTTC
NA	TRBV6-5	TRBJ1-2	NA	CASSLTGGGAYGYTF	TGTGCCAGCAGTTTAACCGGGGGAGGAGCCTATGGCTACACCTTC
NA	TRBV6-2/TRBV6-3	TRBJ1-5	NA	CASSYDEGRQPQHF	TGTGCCAGCAGTTACGATGAGGGGAGACAGCCCCAGCATTTT
NA	TRBV6-5	TRBJ1-3	TRBD1	CASRRDRGSGNTIYF	TGTGCCAGCAGGCGGGACAGGGGTTCTGGAAACACCATATATTTT
NA	TRBV7-3	TRBJ2-3	TRBD2	CASSPGLNTDTQYF	TGTGCCAGCAGCCCGGGACTAAACACAGATACGCAGTATTTT
NA	TRBV7-2	TRBJ1-2	NA	CASSLSAANYGYTF	TGTGCCAGCAGCTTATCAGCCGCTAACTATGGCTACACCTTC